This T cell receptor (beta chain) was found in a study of blood T cell repertoires in COVID-19. In the source study's methods: For nucleated cells, counts were estimated from reference gene primer amplification. Repertoires were generated with immunoSEQ multiplex PCR, while TCRdb's copy carries only in-frame clones and drops some. The V and J calls and the clone size are those of that table, but D and trimming were determined from the DNA. The sample records some 150,000 clones, about 85% being singletons. The CDR3 covers 15 residues. Germline CDR1 reads SGHAT; CDR2 reads FQNNGV. Trimming cost V 5 bases and J 0 bases; bases outside gene matches: 4.

Sequencing was performed on peripheral blood. The receptor was isolated from a man between 60 and 75 years old with COVID-19, enrolled during active disease. The J gene is TRBJ2-7, the V gene TRBV11-2; TRBD1 agrees at 10 bases. The CDR3 spells CASSPRQGASYEQYF. CDR3 nucleotide sequence: TGTGCCAGCAGCCCACGACAGGGGGCCTCCTACGAGCAGTACTTC. The full variable domain, its missing parts supplied by reference TRBV11-2 and TRBJ2-7, is EAGVAQSPRYKIIEKRQSVAFWCNPISGHATLYWYQQILGQGPKLLIQFQNNGVVDDSQLPKDRFSAERLKGVDSTLKIQPAKLEDSAVYLCASSPRQGASYEQYFGPGTRLTVT.